These T cell receptor beta chains were read from a single sample in a study of B cell selection in AIRE deficiency. Profiling relied on immunoSEQ multiplex PCR, and the TCRdb table lists in-frame clones only, not all of them. The table records 20,000 to 25,000 clones, approximately 96% of them present only once. The sequencing input was CD4+CD127+ conventional T cells sorted from PBMCs. These receptors came from a human donor in good health. The CDR3 runs from the conserved cysteine through the conserved F or W. Each record gives: CDR3 protein, CDR3 DNA, clone size, J gene, V gene, D gene. D genes are given only for firm matches. Clone size is not always given. Where it is, it says once, few, many or a class for expanded clones.

CDR3: CASSQDRVAAEIQETQYF
DNA: TGCGCCAGCAGCCAAGACCGGGTGGCAGCCGAAATCCAAGAGACCCAGTACTTC
size: NA
J: TRBJ2-5
V: TRBV4-1
D: NA

CDR3: CASSVGVGQGYNEQFF
DNA: TGTGCCAGCAGCGTAGGGGTAGGGCAGGGGTACAATGAGCAGTTCTTC
size: NA
J: TRBJ2-1
V: TRBV9
D: NA

CDR3: CASSLGGSTDTQYF
DNA: TGTGCCAGCAGCTTAGGGGGGAGCACAGATACGCAGTATTTT
size: NA
J: TRBJ2-3
V: TRBV11-2
D: NA

CDR3: CASSLYNEQFF
DNA: TGTGCCAGCAGCCTCTACAATGAGCAGTTCTTC
size: NA
J: TRBJ2-1
V: TRBV6-6
D: NA

CDR3: CASSQEFYVARGNQPQHF
DNA: TGTGCCAGCAGCCAAGAATTTTACGTTGCTCGGGGAAATCAGCCCCAGCATTTT
size: NA
J: TRBJ1-5
V: TRBV5-5
D: NA

CDR3: CASSFRGGFYGYTF
DNA: TGTGCCAGCAGCTTCCGTGGAGGATTCTATGGCTACACCTTC
size: NA
J: TRBJ1-2
V: TRBV6-1
D: NA

CDR3: CASTDRLHGELFF
DNA: TGTGCCAGCACTGACAGACTCCACGGGGAGCTGTTTTTT
size: NA
J: TRBJ2-2
V: TRBV5-6
D: NA

CDR3: CASSQEGGQIEQYF
DNA: TGCGCCAGCAGCCAAGAAGGGGGACAGATCGAGCAGTACTTC
size: NA
J: TRBJ2-7
V: TRBV4-1
D: TRBD1

CDR3: CASSVSEGQPQHF
DNA: TGTGCCAGCAGCGTCTCGGAGGGGCAGCCCCAGCATTTT
size: NA
J: TRBJ1-5
V: TRBV11-3
D: NA

CDR3: CASREGGPQETQYF
DNA: TGTGCCAGCAGAGAGGGGGGTCCCCAAGAGACCCAGTACTTC
size: NA
J: TRBJ2-5
V: TRBV28
D: NA

CDR3: CASSSQGPGYGYTF
DNA: TGTGCCAGCAGCTCTCAAGGGCCTGGGTATGGCTACACCTTC
size: NA
J: TRBJ1-2
V: TRBV7-3
D: NA

CDR3: CASSRARGSYYGYTF
DNA: TGTGCCAGCAGCCGGGCTAGGGGTTCCTACTATGGCTACACCTTC
size: once
J: TRBJ1-2
V: TRBV5-7
D: NA

CDR3: CSVPGTSLFF
DNA: TGCAGCGTACCCGGGACTAGCCTGTTCTTC
size: NA
J: TRBJ2-1
V: TRBV20-1
D: TRBD2

CDR3: CASSTPRGSAREYEQYF
DNA: TGTGCCAGCAGCACGCCTCGAGGCAGTGCACGAGAGTACGAGCAGTACTTC
size: NA
J: TRBJ2-7
V: TRBV11-1
D: NA

CDR3: CAWSPKGAREKLFF
DNA: TGTGCCTGGAGCCCAAAAGGGGCGCGAGAAAAACTGTTTTTT
size: NA
J: TRBJ1-4
V: TRBV30
D: NA

CDR3: CASSLDVGILEQYF
DNA: TGTGCCAGCAGCTTAGACGTTGGCATACTCGAGCAGTACTTC
size: NA
J: TRBJ2-7
V: TRBV11-2
D: NA

CDR3: CASSFGQGPTYEQYF
DNA: TGCGCCAGCAGCTTCGGACAGGGACCTACCTACGAGCAGTACTTC
size: NA
J: TRBJ2-7
V: TRBV5-1
D: TRBD1